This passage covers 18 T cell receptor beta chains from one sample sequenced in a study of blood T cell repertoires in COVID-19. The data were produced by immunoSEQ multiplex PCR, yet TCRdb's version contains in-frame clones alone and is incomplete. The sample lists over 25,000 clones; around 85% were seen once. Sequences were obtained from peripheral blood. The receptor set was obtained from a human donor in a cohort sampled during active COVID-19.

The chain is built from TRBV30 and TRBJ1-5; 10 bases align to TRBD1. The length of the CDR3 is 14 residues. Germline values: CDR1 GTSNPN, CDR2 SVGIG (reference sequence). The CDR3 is CALSGQGGNQPQHF. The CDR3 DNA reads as TGTGCTCTATCCGGACAGGGGGGCAATCAGCCCCAGCATTTT.

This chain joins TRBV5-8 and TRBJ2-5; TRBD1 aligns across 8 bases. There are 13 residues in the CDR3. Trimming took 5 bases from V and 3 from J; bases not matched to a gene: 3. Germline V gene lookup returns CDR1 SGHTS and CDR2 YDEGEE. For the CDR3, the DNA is TGTGCCAGCAGATTGACAGGGGAAGAGACCCAGTACTTC. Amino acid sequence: CASRLTGEETQYF.

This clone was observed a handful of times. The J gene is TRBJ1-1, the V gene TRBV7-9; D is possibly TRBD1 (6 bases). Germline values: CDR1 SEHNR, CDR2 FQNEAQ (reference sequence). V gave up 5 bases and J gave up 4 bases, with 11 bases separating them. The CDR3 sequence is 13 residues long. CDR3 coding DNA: TGTGCCAGCAGCCCACAGGGTACCACTGAAGCTTTCTTT. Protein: CASSPQGTTEAFF. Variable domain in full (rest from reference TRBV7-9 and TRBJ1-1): DTGVSQNPRHKITKRGQNVTFRCDPISEHNRLYWYRQTLGQGPEFLTYFQNEAQLEKSRLLSDRFSAERPKGSFSTLEIQRTEQGDSAMYLCASSPQGTTEAFFGQGTRLTVV.

CDR3 protein: CASSIGLAGYEQYF. The CDR3 DNA reads TGTGCCAGTAGTATAGGGCTAGCGGGTTACGAGCAGTACTTC. The chain is built from TRBV19 and TRBJ2-7; 8 nucleotides match TRBD2. V was pared by 1 base and J by 4 bases, with 3 bases of the junction left unmatched. The CDR3 has 14 residues. Germline V lookup: CDR1 LNHDA, CDR2 SQIVND (reference sequence).

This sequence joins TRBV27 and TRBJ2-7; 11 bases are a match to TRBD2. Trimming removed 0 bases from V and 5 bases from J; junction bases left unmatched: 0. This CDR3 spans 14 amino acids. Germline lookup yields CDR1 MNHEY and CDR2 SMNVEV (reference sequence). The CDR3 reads CASSLSSGRDEQYF. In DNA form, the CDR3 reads TGTGCCAGCAGTTTATCTAGCGGGAGGGACGAGCAGTACTTC.

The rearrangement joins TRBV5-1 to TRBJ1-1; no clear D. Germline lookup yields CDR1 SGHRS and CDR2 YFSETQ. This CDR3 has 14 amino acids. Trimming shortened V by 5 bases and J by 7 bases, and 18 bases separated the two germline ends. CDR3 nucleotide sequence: TGCGCCAGCAGACTCAGGAAAGAACATAGTGAAGCTTTCTTT. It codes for CASRLRKEHSEAFF.

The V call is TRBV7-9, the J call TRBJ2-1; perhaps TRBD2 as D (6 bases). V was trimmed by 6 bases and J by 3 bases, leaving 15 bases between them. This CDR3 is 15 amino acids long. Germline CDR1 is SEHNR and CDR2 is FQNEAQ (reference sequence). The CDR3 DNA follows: TGTGCCAGCAGGACGACAGCCGGGAGCTACAATGAGCAGTTCTTC. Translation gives CASRTTAGSYNEQFF.

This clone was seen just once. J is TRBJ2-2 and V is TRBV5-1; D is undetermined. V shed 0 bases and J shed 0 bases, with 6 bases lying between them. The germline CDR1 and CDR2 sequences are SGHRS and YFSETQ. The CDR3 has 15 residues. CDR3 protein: CASSLGAANTGELFF. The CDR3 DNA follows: TGCGCCAGCAGCTTGGGGGCAGCGAACACCGGGGAGCTGTTTTTT.

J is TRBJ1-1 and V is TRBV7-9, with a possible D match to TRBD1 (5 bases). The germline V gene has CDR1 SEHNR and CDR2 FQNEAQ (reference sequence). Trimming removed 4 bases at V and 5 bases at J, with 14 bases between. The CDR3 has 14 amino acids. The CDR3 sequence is CASSYGTGGTEAFF. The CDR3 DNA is TGTGCCAGCAGCTATGGGACTGGAGGGACTGAAGCTTTCTTT. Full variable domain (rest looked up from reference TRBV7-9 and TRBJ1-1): DTGVSQNPRHKITKRGQNVTFRCDPISEHNRLYWYRQTLGQGPEFLTYFQNEAQLEKSRLLSDRFSAERPKGSFSTLEIQRTEQGDSAMYLCASSYGTGGTEAFFGQGTRLTVV.

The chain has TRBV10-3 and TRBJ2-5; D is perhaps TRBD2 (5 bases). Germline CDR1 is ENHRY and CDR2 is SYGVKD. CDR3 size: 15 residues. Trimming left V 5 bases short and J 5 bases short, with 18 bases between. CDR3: CAISFRSGVGETQYF. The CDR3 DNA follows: TGTGCCATCAGTTTCCGGAGCGGCGTTGGGGAGACCCAGTACTTC.

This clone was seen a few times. The CDR3 loop reads CASSRRGAVNQPQHF. CDR3 nucleotides: TGTGCCAGCAGCAGACGGGGGGCCGTCAATCAGCCCCAGCATTTT. The chain couples TRBV5-6 to TRBJ1-5; D is perhaps TRBD1 (6 bases). V was clipped by 4 bases and J by 3 bases, with 14 bases between them. Germline V gives CDR1 SGHDT, CDR2 YYEEEE. The CDR3 spans 15 residues.

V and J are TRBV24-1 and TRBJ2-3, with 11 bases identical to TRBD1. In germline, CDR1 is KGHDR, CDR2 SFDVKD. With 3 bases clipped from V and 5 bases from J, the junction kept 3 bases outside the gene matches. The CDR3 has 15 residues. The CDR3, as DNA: TGTGCCACCAGTGATCGGGGACAGGGGGGAGATACGCAGTATTTT. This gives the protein CATSDRGQGGDTQYF.

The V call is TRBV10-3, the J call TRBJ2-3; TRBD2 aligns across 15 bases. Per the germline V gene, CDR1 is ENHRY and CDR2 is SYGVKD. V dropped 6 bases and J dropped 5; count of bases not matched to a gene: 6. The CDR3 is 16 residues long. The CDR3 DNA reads TGTGCCATCAGCGGGACTAGCGGGGGGTCGGGAGATACGCAGTATTTT. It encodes CAISGTSGGSGDTQYF.

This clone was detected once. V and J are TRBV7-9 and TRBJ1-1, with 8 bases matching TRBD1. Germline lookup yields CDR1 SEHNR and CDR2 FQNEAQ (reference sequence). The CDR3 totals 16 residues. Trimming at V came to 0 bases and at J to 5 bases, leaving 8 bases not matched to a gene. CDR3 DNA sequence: TGTGCCAGCAGCTTAGCGGGCACAGGGGGAGATACTGAAGCTTTCTTT. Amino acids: CASSLAGTGGDTEAFF.

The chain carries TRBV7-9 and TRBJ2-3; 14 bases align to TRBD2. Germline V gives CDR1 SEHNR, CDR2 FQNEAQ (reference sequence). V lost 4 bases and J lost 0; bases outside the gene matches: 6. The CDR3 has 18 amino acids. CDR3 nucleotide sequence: TGTGCCAGCAGCTCGACTAGCGGGGGGGTTACTAGCACAGATACGCAGTATTTT. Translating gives CASSSTSGGVTSTDTQYF.

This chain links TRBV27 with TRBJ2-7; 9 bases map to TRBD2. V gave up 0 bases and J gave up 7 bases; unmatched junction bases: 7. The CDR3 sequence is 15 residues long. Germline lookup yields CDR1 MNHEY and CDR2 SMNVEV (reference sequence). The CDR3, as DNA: TGTGCCAGCAGTTTATCTATAGCGGGAGTAAGTGAGCAGTACTTC. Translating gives CASSLSIAGVSEQYF.

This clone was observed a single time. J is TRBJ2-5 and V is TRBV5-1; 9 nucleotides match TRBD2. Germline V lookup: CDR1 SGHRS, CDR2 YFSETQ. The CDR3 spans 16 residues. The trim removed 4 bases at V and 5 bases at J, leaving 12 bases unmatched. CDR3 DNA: TGCGCCAGCAGCCTAAATAGCGGGGGCGCCGGGGAGACCCAGTACTTC. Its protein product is CASSLNSGGAGETQYF.

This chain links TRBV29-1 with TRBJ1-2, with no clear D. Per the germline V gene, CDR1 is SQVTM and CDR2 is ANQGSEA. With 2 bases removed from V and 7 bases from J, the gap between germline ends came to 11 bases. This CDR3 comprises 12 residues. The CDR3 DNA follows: TGCAGCGTTGAACCGGGTGGAAGTGGCTACACCTTC. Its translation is CSVEPGGSGYTF.